The T cell receptor beta chain described here comes from a study (dated by TCRdb to 2013 to 2016). Study-level background: The study set out to test whether tumor-infiltrating Tregs in breast cancer get recruited from blood Tregs or are instead converted in situ from other CD4+ T cell subsets.

CD4+CD45RO+CD25- cells were isolated as memory CD4+ T cells. Tregs, naive and memory CD4+ T cells from tumor, blood and ipsilateral draining lymph nodes of a handful of breast cancer patients underwent full-length TCR alpha and beta sequencing. Tumor tissue and lymph nodes obtained by ipsilateral axillary dissection were perfused with PBS, cut into small pieces and digested using collagenase I and hyaluronidase. FACS confirmed that the sorted cell populations were more than 90% pure. The germline V gene provides CDR1 SGDLS and CDR2 YYNGEE. Trimming takes 3 bases from V and 0 bases from J, and the germline ends sit 10 bases apart. The CDR3 contains 16 residues, cysteine and phenylalanine counted. Only the CDR3 DNA stays, 48 bases, in frame from base 1. Full-length TCR variable regions were amplified by 5' RACE PCR using constant-region reverse primers, and then by semi-nested PCR using Nested Universal Primer A. Using the ReliaPrep RNA Cell Miniprep System, total RNA was extracted, and the SMARTer RACE 5'/3' Kit was then used to reverse transcribe the RNA into 5'RACE-ready cDNA. Multiplex adaptors were used to barcode the full-length TCR alpha and beta libraries, which were then sequenced on an Illumina MiSeq. The paper's data handling went like this. Sequencing data were pooled across the five patients for each of nine subset-tissue groups and compared by unsupervised clustering of TCR gene usage. The Morisita-Horn index, with shared sequences weighted by their contribution to each repertoire, was used to calculate repertoire similarity. TCRdb itself trimmed the public reads at Q25 with fastp, ran MiXCR and retained productive beta chains. Each CDR3 protein appears once, grouped with its most common genes and DNA. These V and J calls rely on TCRdb rather than the paper's analysis. The sample yields about 42,000 distinct CDR3 sequences; approximately 28% were counted once. In total, the top ten clones hold approximately 4.1% of the sample.

Broader findings and caveats from the paper: The TCR gene usage of tumor memory CD4+ T cells clustered together with blood and lymph node memory CD4+ cells and with lymph node naive CD4+ cells. The TCR alpha and beta sequences of tumor-infiltrating Tregs showed the greatest overlap with tumor naive CD4+ T cells, followed by blood naive CD4+ T cells. Rather than covering whole repertoires, validation in the larger cohort was restricted to a single TCR beta V-J rearrangement.

This clonotype was found a few times. Its specific antigen is unknown. No base qualities exist here, and no much larger clone lies one base off it. The sample consisted of tumor-infiltrating memory CD4+ T cells sorted from the breast tumor. The cell subset or site label here, explained by the study, means: memory CD4+ T cells, CD4+CD45RO+CD25-. This sequence uses TRBV9 and TRBJ1-6; the D gene cannot be resolved reliably. This TCR was sampled from a female donor with breast cancer. The CDR3 corresponds to CASSAYGSSYNSPLHF. Read as DNA, the sequence is TGTGCCAGCAGCGCCTACGGAAGCTCCTATAATTCACCCCTCCACTTT. With the portions outside the CDR3 filled from the reference TRBV9 and TRBJ1-6 genes, the complete variable region becomes DSGVTQTPKHLITATGQRVTLRCSPRSGDLSVYWYQQSLDQGLQFLIQYYNGEERAKGNILERFSAQQFPDLHSELNLSSLELGDSALYFCASSAYGSSYNSPLHFGNGTRLTVT.